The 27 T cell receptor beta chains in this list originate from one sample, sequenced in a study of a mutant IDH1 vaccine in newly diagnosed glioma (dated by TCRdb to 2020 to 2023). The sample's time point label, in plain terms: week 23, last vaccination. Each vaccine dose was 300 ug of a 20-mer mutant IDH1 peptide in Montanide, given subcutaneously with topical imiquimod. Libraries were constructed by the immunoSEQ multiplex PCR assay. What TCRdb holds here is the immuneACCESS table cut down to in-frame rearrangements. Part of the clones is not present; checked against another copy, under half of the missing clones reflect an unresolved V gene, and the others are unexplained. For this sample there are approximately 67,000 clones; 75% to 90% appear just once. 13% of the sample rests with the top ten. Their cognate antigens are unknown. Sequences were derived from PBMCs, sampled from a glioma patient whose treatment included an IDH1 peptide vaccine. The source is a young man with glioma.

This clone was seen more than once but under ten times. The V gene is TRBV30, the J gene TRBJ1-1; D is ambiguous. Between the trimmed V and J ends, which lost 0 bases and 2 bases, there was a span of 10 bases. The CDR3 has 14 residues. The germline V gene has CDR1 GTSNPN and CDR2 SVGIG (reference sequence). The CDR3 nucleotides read TGTGCCTGGAGTGTACCGTCAGCCAACACTGAAGCTTTCTTT. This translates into CAWSVPSANTEAFF.

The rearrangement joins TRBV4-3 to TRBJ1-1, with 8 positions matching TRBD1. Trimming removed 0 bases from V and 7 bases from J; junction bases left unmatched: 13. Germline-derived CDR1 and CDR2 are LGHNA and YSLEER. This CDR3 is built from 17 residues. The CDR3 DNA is TGCGCCAGCAGCCAAGATTTACAGGGGGATATTTCGGTTGAAGCTTTCTTT. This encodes CASSQDLQGDISVEAFF.

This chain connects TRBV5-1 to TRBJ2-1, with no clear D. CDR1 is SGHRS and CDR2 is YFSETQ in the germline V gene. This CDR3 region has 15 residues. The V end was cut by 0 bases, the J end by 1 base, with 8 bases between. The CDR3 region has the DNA TGCGCCAGCAGCTTGGAAGGGATATCCTACAATGAGCAGTTCTTC. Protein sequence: CASSLEGISYNEQFF.

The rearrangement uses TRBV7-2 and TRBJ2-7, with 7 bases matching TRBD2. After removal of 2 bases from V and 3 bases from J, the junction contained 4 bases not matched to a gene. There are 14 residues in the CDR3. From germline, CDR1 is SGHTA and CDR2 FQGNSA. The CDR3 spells CASSLTGGGYEQYF. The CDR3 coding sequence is TGTGCCAGCAGCTTAACGGGGGGAGGCTACGAGCAGTACTTC.

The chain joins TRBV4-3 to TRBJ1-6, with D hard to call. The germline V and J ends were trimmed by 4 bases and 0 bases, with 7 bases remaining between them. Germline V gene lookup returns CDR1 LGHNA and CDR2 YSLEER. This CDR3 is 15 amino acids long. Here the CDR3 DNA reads TGCGCCAGCAGCCCAGACTTCTCCTATAATTCACCCCTCCACTTT. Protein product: CASSPDFSYNSPLHF.

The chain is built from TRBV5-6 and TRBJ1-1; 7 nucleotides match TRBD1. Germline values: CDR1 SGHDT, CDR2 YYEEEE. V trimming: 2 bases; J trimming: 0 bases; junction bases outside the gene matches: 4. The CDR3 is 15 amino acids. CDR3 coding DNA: TGTGCCAGCAGCTTCCACAGGGGTGTGAACACTGAAGCTTTCTTT. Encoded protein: CASSFHRGVNTEAFF.

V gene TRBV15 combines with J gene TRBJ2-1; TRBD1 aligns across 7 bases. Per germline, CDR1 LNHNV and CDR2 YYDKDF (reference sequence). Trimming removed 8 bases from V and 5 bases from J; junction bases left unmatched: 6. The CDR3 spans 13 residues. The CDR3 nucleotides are TGTGCCACCGGTCTGGACAGGAACAATGAGCAGTTCTTC. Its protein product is CATGLDRNNEQFF.

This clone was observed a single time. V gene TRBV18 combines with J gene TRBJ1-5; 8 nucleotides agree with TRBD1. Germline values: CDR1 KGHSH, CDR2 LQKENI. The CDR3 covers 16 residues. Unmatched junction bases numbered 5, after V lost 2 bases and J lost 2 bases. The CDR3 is CASSPSGQVRNQPQHF. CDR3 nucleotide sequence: TGTGCCAGCTCACCATCGGGACAGGTTCGCAATCAGCCCCAGCATTTT. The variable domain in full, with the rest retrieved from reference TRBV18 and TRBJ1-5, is NAGVMQNPRHLVRRRGQEARLRCSPMKGHSHVYWYRQLPEEGLKFMVYLQKENIIDESGMPKERFSAEFPKEGPSILRIQQVVRGDSAAYFCASSPSGQVRNQPQHFGDGTRLSIL.

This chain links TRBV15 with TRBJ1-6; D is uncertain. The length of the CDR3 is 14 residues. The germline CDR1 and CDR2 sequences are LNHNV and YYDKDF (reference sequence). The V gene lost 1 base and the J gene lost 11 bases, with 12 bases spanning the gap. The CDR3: CATSRGPARAPLHF. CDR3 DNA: TGTGCCACCAGCAGAGGACCGGCAAGGGCACCCCTCCACTTT.

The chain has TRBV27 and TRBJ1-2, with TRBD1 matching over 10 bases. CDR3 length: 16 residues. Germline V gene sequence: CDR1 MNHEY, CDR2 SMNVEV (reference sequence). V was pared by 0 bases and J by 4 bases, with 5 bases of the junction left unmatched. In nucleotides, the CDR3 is TGTGCCAGCAGTTTATCGCGGACAGGGGGTCTCTATGGCTACACCTTC. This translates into CASSLSRTGGLYGYTF.

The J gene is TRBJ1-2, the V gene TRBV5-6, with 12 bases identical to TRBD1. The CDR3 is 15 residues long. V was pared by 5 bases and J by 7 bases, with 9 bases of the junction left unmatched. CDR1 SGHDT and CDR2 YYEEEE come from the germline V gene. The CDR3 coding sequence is TGTGCCAGCAGAGAAGCCGGGACAGGGGGCGGTGGCTACACCTTC. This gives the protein CASREAGTGGGGYTF.

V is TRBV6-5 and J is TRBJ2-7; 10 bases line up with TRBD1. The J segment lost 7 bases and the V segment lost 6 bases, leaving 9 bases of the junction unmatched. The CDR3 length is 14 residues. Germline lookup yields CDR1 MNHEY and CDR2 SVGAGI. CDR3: CASRVDRGQGEQYF. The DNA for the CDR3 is TGTGCCAGCAGGGTAGACAGGGGGCAAGGGGAGCAGTACTTC.

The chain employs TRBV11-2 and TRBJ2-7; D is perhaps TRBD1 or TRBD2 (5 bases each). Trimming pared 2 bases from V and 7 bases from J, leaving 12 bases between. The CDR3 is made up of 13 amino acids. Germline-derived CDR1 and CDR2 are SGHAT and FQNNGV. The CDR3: CASSLHGGFEQYF. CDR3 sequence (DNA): TGTGCCAGCAGCTTACATGGGGGTTTTGAGCAGTACTTC.

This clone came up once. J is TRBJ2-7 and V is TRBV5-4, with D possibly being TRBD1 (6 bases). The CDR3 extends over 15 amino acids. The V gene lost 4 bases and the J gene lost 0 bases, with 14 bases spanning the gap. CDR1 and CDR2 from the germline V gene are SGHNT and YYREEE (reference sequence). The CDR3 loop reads CASSPGQMSSYEQYF. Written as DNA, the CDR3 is TGTGCCAGCAGCCCCGGACAGATGAGCTCCTACGAGCAGTACTTC.

The CDR3 nucleotides are TGTGCCAGCAGCCCCCGCTGCCGGCAGGGCGTCCCCTACGAGCAGTACTTC. Protein sequence: CASSPRCRQGVPYEQYF. The chain couples TRBV14 to TRBJ2-7, with D maybe TRBD1 (5 bases). Trimming stripped 4 bases from V and 2 bases from J, with 21 bases between. The CDR3 contains 17 residues. The germline V gene encodes CDR1 SGHDN and CDR2 FVKESK.

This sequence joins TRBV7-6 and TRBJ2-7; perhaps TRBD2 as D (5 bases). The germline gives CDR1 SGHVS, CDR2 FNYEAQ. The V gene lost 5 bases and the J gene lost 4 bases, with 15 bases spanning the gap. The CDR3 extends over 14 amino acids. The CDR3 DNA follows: TGTGCCAGCAGCCCCGGAGGACTTCCGTACGAGCAGTACTTC. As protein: CASSPGGLPYEQYF.

This CDR3 reads CASSKVPGSVGDSNQPQHF. The CDR3 DNA follows: TGTGCCAGCAGCAAAGTTCCGGGGAGCGTCGGGGATAGCAATCAGCCCCAGCATTTT. This chain connects TRBV21-1 to TRBJ1-5. TRBV21-1 is flagged as a pseudogene. This CDR3 is 19 amino acids long.

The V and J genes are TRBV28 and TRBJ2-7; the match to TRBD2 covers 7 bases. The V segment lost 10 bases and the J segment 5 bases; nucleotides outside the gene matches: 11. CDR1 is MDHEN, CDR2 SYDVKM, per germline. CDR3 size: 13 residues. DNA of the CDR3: TGTGCCACCGTCCCTCGAGGGAGGGACGAGCAGTACTTC. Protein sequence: CATVPRGRDEQYF.

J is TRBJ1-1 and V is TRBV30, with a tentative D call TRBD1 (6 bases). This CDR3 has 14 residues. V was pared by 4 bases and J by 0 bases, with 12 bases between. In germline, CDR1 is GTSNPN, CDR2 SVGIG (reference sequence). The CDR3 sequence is CAWTTGTLNTEAFF. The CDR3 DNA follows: TGTGCCTGGACGACAGGTACCCTGAACACTGAAGCTTTCTTT.

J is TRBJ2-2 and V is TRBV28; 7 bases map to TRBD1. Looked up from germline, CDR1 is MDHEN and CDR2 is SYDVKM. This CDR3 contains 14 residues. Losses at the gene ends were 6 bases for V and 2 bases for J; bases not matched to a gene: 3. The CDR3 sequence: CASSGDSNTGELFF. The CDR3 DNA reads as TGTGCCAGCAGCGGGGACAGCAACACCGGGGAGCTGTTTTTT.

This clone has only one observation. In nucleotides, the CDR3 is TGTGCCAGCAGCTTAGTCTGGCCTCAGGACTACGAGCAGTACTTC. This sequence encodes CASSLVWPQDYEQYF. The genes are TRBV11-2 and TRBJ2-7; D gene unclear. The CDR3 has 15 residues. V lost 1 base and J lost 3, with 13 bases in between. CDR1 is SGHAT and CDR2 is FQNNGV in the germline V gene.

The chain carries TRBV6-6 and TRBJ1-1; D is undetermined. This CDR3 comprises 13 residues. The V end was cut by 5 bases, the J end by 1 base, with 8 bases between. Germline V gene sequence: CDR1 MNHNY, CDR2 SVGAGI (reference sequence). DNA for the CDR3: TGTGCCAGCAGTACAGACGGGAACACTGAAGCTTTCTTT. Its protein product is CASSTDGNTEAFF.

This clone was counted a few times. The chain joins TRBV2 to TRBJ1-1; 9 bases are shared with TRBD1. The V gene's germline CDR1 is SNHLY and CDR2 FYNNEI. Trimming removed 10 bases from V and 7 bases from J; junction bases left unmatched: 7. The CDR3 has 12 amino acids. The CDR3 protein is CATRGQGSEAFF. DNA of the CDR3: TGTGCCACCAGAGGACAGGGGAGTGAAGCTTTCTTT. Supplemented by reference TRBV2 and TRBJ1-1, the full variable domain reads EPEVTQTPSHQVTQMGQEVILRCVPISNHLYFYWYRQILGQKVEFLVSFYNNEISEKSEIFDDQFSVERPDGSNFTLKIRSTKLEDSAMYFCATRGQGSEAFFGQGTRLTVV.

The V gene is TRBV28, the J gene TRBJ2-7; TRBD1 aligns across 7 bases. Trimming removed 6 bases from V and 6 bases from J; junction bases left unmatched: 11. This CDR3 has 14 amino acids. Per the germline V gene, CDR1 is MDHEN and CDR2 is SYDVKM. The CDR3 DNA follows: TGTGCCAGCAGGGACAGGAACAGCCTACGCGAGCAGTACTTC. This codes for CASRDRNSLREQYF.

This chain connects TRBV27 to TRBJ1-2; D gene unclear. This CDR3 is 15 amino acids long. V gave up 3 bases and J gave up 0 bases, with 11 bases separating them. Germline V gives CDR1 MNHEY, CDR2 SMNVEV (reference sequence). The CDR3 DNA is TGTGCCAGCAGTTTCACTCGGGGAGCTAACTATGGCTACACCTTC. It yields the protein CASSFTRGANYGYTF.

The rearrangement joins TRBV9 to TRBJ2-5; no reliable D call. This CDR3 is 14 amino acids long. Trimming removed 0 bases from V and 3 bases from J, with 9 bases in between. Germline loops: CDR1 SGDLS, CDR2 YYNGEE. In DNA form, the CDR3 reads TGTGCCAGCAGCGTAGACAAGGTTGAAGAGACCCAGTACTTC. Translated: CASSVDKVEETQYF.

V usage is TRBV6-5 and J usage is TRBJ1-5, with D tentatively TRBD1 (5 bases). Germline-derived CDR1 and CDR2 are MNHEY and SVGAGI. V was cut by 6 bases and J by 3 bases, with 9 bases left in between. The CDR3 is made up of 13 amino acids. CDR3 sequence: CASSRDHNQPQHF. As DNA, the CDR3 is TGTGCCAGCAGCCGGGACCACAATCAGCCCCAGCATTTT.